This is a list of T cell receptor beta chains from one sample in a study of blood T cell repertoires in COVID-19. Produced via immunoSEQ multiplex PCR; TCRdb's table is partial and in-frame only. The table includes under 120,000 clones, 65% to 75% detected once. Sequenced material: peripheral blood. The source is a man at least 80 years old with acute or convalescent COVID-19. The CDR3 runs from the conserved cysteine through the conserved F or W. A D gene is named only where the DNA matches it firmly. Clone size, where shown, is once, few, many, or a class for clones that have expanded.

V gene	clone size	J gene	D gene	CDR3 DNA	CDR3 protein
TRBV28	few	TRBJ2-1	TRBD1	TGTGCCAGCACCACGATTTCAGGGGGATCGAATGAGCAGTTCTTC	CASTTISGGSNEQFF
TRBV5-4	once	TRBJ1-2	NA	TGTGCCAGCAGCTTTACAGGTCTGTGGGGCTACACCTTC	CASSFTGLWGYTF
TRBV15	NA	TRBJ2-1	TRBD2	TGTGCCACCAGCACCTCTAGCGGGGCCCAGCAGTTCTTC	CATSTSSGAQQFF
TRBV15	NA	TRBJ2-2	NA	TGTGCCACCAGAGCCTTGGGGGCCGTGAACACCGGGGAGCTGTTTTTT	CATRALGAVNTGELFF
TRBV28	once	TRBJ2-7	TRBD1	TGTGCCAGCAGTCTGCCCGGACAGGGTTACTACGAGCAGTACTTC	CASSLPGQGYYEQYF
TRBV7-8	NA	TRBJ1-4	TRBD1	TGTGCCAGCAGCCCCGGGACAGGAACTAATGAAAAACTGTTTTTT	CASSPGTGTNEKLFF
TRBV24-1	few	TRBJ2-7	NA	TGTGCCACCAGTCAGGGTAACGGGCAGTACTTC	CATSQGNGQYF
TRBV7-9	many	TRBJ1-5	NA	TGTGCCAGCAGCCCCCCCGGCCAGGGAGGTCAGCCCCAGCATTTT	CASSPPGQGGQPQHF
TRBV5-1	NA	TRBJ1-1	TRBD1	TGCGCCAGCAGCTTGGAGGGGTTCAGGGGGCTCAGCACTGAAGCTTTCTTT	CASSLEGFRGLSTEAFF
TRBV5-1	NA	TRBJ2-2	NA	TGCGCCAGCAGCTTGGACTACCCGAACACCGGGGAGCTGTTTTTT	CASSLDYPNTGELFF
TRBV28	NA	TRBJ2-7	TRBD2	TGTGCCAGCAAACTAGCGGAGAGCTCCTACGAGCAGTACTTC	CASKLAESSYEQYF
TRBV5-1	NA	TRBJ2-7	TRBD2	TGCGCCAGCAGGGCCGGGACTAGCGCATCCTACGAGCAGTACTTC	CASRAGTSASYEQYF
TRBV27	NA	TRBJ2-2	TRBD2	TGTGCCAGCGGTCGCGGGGGAGGGACCCCGGGCACCGGGGAGCTGTTTTTT	CASGRGGGTPGTGELFF
TRBV7-2	NA	TRBJ2-1	NA	TGTGCCAGCAGCTTAGCGGGCGGGGCCGACAATGAGCAGTTCTTC	CASSLAGGADNEQFF
TRBV10-3	many	TRBJ1-5	TRBD1	TGTGCCACCGGACAGGGAGGGAATCAGCCCCAGCATTTT	CATGQGGNQPQHF
TRBV6-6	NA	TRBJ2-7	NA	TGTGCCAGCAGTTACGGGGAGGCAGGTTCTCCCTACGAGCAGTACTTC	CASSYGEAGSPYEQYF
TRBV10-3	few	TRBJ2-1	TRBD2	TGTGCCATCAGTGGGGGACTAGCGGGAGGGATAGGTAATGAGCAGTTCTTC	CAISGGLAGGIGNEQFF
TRBV24-1	few	TRBJ2-7	TRBD1	TGTGCCACCAGTGATTTGCTTCCTACCTCACAGGGGGAAAGGAGCGAGCAGTACTTC	CATSDLLPTSQGERSEQYF
TRBV28	few	TRBJ1-4	NA	TGTGCCACCACAGGCGATGCAACTAATGAAAAACTGTTTTTT	CATTGDATNEKLFF
TRBV18	NA	TRBJ1-4	NA	TGTGCCAGTGCACCCCAGATCCTCGCAGAAAAACTGTTTTTT	CASAPQILAEKLFF